This T cell receptor (beta chain) was observed in a study of T cells in Graves' hyperthyroidism and ophthalmopathy. The wider study: The authors collected peripheral blood at initial diagnosis, before any treatment.

The CDR3 runs 14 residues. In germline, CDR1 is MNHEY, CDR2 SMNVEV (reference sequence). Trimming cost V 3 bases and J 5 bases, with 13 bases left between them. The source material, RNA transcripts, was used to amplify TCR beta CDR3 regions. Initially, a first-round RT-PCR of the TCR CDR3 employed the HTBI primer set. TCRdb re-derived calls from the multiplex PCR reads in MiXCR, one entry per CDR3 protein. The sample carries approximately 300,000 distinct CDR3 sequences, roughly 18% recorded once. Material: blood. The source is a man aged 45-65 years with Graves' ophthalmopathy. The J gene is TRBJ2-5, the V gene TRBV27; perhaps D is TRBD1 or TRBD2 (5 bases each). This CDR3 reads CASSLVGPSETQYF. CDR3 sequence (DNA): TGTGCCAGCAGTTTGGTGGGACCCTCGGAGACCCAGTACTTC.